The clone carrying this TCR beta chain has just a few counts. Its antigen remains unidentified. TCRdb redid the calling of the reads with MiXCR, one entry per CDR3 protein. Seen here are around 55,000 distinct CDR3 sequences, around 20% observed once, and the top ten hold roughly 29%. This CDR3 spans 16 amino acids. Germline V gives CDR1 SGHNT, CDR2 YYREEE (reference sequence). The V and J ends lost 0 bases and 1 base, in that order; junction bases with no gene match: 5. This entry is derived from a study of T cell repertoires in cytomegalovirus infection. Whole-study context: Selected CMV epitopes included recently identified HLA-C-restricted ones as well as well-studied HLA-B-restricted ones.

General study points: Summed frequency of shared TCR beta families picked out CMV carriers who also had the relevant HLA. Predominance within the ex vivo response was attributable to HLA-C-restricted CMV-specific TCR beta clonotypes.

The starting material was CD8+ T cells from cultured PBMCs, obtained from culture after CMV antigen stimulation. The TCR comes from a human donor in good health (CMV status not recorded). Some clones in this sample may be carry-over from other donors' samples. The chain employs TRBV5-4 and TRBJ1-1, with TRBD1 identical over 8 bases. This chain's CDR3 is CASSLAGRGPNTEAFF. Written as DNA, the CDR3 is TGTGCCAGCAGCTTGGCCGGCAGGGGGCCGAACACTGAAGCTTTCTTT.